This T cell receptor beta chain was sequenced for a study of monozygotic twins with inflammatory bowel disease. Comments on this clonotype: Its antigen is unidentified.

cDNA encoding TCRalpha and TCRbeta underwent two nested PCRs of approximately 16 and 9 cycles, each of which was followed by bead purification. TCRdb reanalyzed the 5' RACE reads, giving one entry per CDR3 protein sequence and no DNA. This listing includes a few hundred thousand distinct CDR3 sequences. CDR1 DFQATT and CDR2 SNEGSKA come from the germline V gene (reference sequence). The CDR3 runs to 16 residues. The study, taken as a whole, reports: Subtypes among T cells remained indistinguishable. Clonotypes shared with others were fewer in IBD patients than in healthy twins, especially with disease activity.

The sample was blood. The TCR originated in a human donor with ulcerative colitis or Crohn's disease, or a healthy co-twin of an affected twin (not recorded which). The V and J genes are TRBV20-1 and TRBJ2-3; TCRdb's D call, TRBD1, is unchecked because there is no DNA. CDR3: CSARDLDAGESDTQYF.